The 28 T cell receptor beta chains presented below share a single source sample, sequenced in a study of T cell responses to AZD1222 COVID-19 vaccine (dated by TCRdb to the early 2020s). Library preparation used the immunoSEQ multiplex PCR assay. The immuneACCESS repertoire file appears here via TCRdb, limited to in-frame rearrangements. These files lack a portion of the clones; in checked studies, under half of the deficit traces to unresolved V genes, and the cause of the others is not known. The sample profile shows 120,000 to 150,000 clones; about 89% of them were found once. Jointly, the top ten make up about 3% of the sample. What this sample's time point label stands for: baseline before first vaccination. The sample's treatment or condition label, in plain terms: meningococcal conjugate vaccine given as trial control. The starting material was peripheral blood, obtained on day 0 of MenACWY control vaccination. Receptor source: an adult in good health.

The chain employs TRBV6-1 and TRBJ2-2; 12 bases agree with TRBD2. Germline CDR1 is MNHNS and CDR2 is SASEGT. After removal of 6 bases from V and 5 bases from J, the junction contained 10 bases not matched to a gene. This CDR3 spans 17 amino acids. The CDR3 bases are TGTGCCAGCAGAGAACTAGCGGGGGGTCGTGGGACCGGGGAGCTGTTTTTT. The encoded protein is CASRELAGGRGTGELFF.

V gene TRBV29-1 combines with J gene TRBJ2-1, with D unresolved. Germline CDR1 reads SQVTM; CDR2 reads ANQGSEA. V dropped 4 bases and J dropped 10 bases, with 8 bases sitting between them. There are 10 residues in the CDR3. The CDR3 is CSVGPREQFF. The CDR3 DNA is TGCAGCGTTGGACCCCGCGAGCAGTTCTTC.

This chain links TRBV7-2 with TRBJ1-3; 8 bases agree with TRBD1. This CDR3 is built from 18 residues. The junction had 11 bases not matched to a gene; V was cut back by 1 base and J by 3 bases. Germline V gene lookup returns CDR1 SGHTA and CDR2 FQGNSA. The CDR3 protein is CASSLDGQRTGFGNTIYF. The CDR3 bases are TGTGCCAGCAGCTTAGATGGACAACGGACAGGGTTTGGAAACACCATATATTTT.

In its sample, this clone was seen once. The chain carries TRBV30 and TRBJ1-5, with D possibly matching TRBD1 (5 bases). V gave up 3 bases and J gave up 1 base, with 13 bases separating them. Germline V lookup: CDR1 GTSNPN, CDR2 SVGIG (reference sequence). This CDR3 is built from 15 residues. The CDR3 nucleotides are TGTGCCTGGAGGGGAAAAGGGGTAAGCAATCAGCCCCAGCATTTT. Residues: CAWRGKGVSNQPQHF.

The chain carries TRBV7-9 and TRBJ1-4; 8 bases are a match to TRBD1. V shed 5 bases, J shed 3 bases, and the junction held 5 bases outside the gene matches. Germline values: CDR1 SEHNR, CDR2 FQNEAQ (reference sequence). The CDR3 spans 15 residues. CDR3 region: CASSPGGMANEKLFF. CDR3 sequence (DNA): TGTGCCAGCAGCCCAGGGGGCATGGCTAATGAAAAACTGTTTTTT. Together with reference TRBV7-9 and TRBJ1-4, the CDR3 gives the full variable domain: DTGVSQNPRHKITKRGQNVTFRCDPISEHNRLYWYRQTLGQGPEFLTYFQNEAQLEKSRLLSDRFSAERPKGSFSTLEIQRTEQGDSAMYLCASSPGGMANEKLFFGSGTQLSVL.

The chain employs TRBV4-1 and TRBJ2-1, with 9 positions matching TRBD2. The CDR3 covers 15 residues. V lost 2 bases to trimming and J lost 6 bases; unmatched junction nucleotides: 5. Germline V gene data show CDR1 as MGHRA and CDR2 as YSYEKL. The CDR3 bases are TGCGCCAGCAGCCAACCAGCGGGGGGCCTCAATGAGCAGTTCTTC. It encodes CASSQPAGGLNEQFF.

This chain uses TRBV27 with TRBJ2-1, with D possibly TRBD2 on 7 matching bases. The germline V gene encodes CDR1 MNHEY and CDR2 SMNVEV (reference sequence). V was shortened by 7 bases and J by 4 bases, with 20 bases between the two germline ends. The CDR3 loop spans 16 amino acids. In DNA form, the CDR3 reads TGTGCCAGCAAACCCACACGGGGGGCAAGATACAATGAGCAGTTCTTC. Its translation is CASKPTRGARYNEQFF.

The sample holds a few counts of this clone. This sequence joins TRBV2 and TRBJ1-5; a weak D match, TRBD1 (6 bases). Deletions cut 6 bases from V and 2 bases from J, with 8 bases between. CDR1 is SNHLY and CDR2 is FYNNEI in the germline V gene. The CDR3 has 13 amino acids. For the CDR3, the DNA is TGTGCCAGCAGACAGGGAGGCAATCAGCCCCAGCATTTT. Translation: CASRQGGNQPQHF.

This chain uses TRBV18 with TRBJ1-3, with D perhaps TRBD1 (5 bases). Trimming left V 3 bases short and J 5 bases short, with 17 bases between. This CDR3 is 16 amino acids long. Looked up from germline, CDR1 is KGHSH and CDR2 is LQKENI. The DNA for the CDR3 is TGTGCCAGCTCACCCCGTCGGGGGGACGGTAGAAACACCATATATTTT. Translating it yields CASSPRRGDGRNTIYF. Variable domain in full (rest from reference TRBV18 and TRBJ1-3): NAGVMQNPRHLVRRRGQEARLRCSPMKGHSHVYWYRQLPEEGLKFMVYLQKENIIDESGMPKERFSAEFPKEGPSILRIQQVVRGDSAAYFCASSPRRGDGRNTIYFGEGSWLTVV.

V is TRBV14 and J is TRBJ1-1, with unresolved D. The V and J ends lost 1 base and 6 bases respectively, with 6 bases between them. The CDR3 loop spans 12 amino acids. Germline values: CDR1 SGHDN, CDR2 FVKESK. The CDR3 protein is CASSQGLAEAFF. CDR3 DNA sequence: TGTGCCAGCAGCCAAGGGCTGGCTGAAGCTTTCTTT. Drawing the rest from reference TRBV14 and TRBJ1-1, the complete variable domain is EAGVTQFPSHSVIEKGQTVTLRCDPISGHDNLYWYRRVMGKEIKFLLHFVKESKQDESGMPNNRFLAERTGGTYSTLKVQPAELEDSGVYFCASSQGLAEAFFGQGTRLTVV.

The gene calls are TRBV19 and TRBJ1-1; possibly TRBD1 for D (6 bases). The germline V and J ends were trimmed by 2 bases and 5 bases, with 12 bases remaining between them. Germline V gene sequence: CDR1 LNHDA, CDR2 SQIVND (reference sequence). The CDR3 has 14 residues. CDR3 nucleotide sequence: TGTGCCAGTAGTATAAACAGGGCAAAGACTGAAGCTTTCTTT. Encoded protein: CASSINRAKTEAFF.

The CDR3 here is CASSQDPRAEQYF. The CDR3 nucleotides are TGCGCCAGCAGCCAAGATCCGCGGGCCGAGCAGTACTTC. The chain is built from TRBV4-1 and TRBJ2-7, with D tentatively TRBD2 (5 bases). The germline V gene encodes CDR1 MGHRA and CDR2 YSYEKL. V lost 0 bases and J 6 bases, leaving 9 bases between the germline ends. This CDR3 is 13 amino acids long.

The rearrangement links TRBV10-3 to TRBJ2-7; D is unresolved. CDR3 size: 11 residues. Germline V gene sequence: CDR1 ENHRY, CDR2 SYGVKD. V dropped 9 bases and J dropped 2 bases, with 8 bases sitting between them. For the CDR3, the DNA is TGTGCCATTGGTCGGACCTACGAGCAGTACTTC. The encoded protein is CAIGRTYEQYF.

This sequence joins TRBV3-1 (or the pseudogene TRBV3-2) and TRBJ1-2, with 10 nucleotides matching TRBD1. Trimming at V came to 2 bases and at J to 3 bases, leaving 3 bases not matched to a gene. CDR1 LGHDT and CDR2 YNNKEL come from the germline V gene (reference sequence). The length of the CDR3 is 15 residues. CDR3 loop: CASSQRDRGDYGYTF. In DNA form, the CDR3 reads TGTGCCAGCAGCCAAAGGGACAGGGGAGACTATGGCTACACCTTC.

This chain links TRBV19 with TRBJ2-3, with D perhaps matching TRBD1 (5 bases). The V end was cut by 1 base, the J end by 3 bases, with 8 bases between. Germline assignment: CDR1 LNHDA and CDR2 SQIVND (reference sequence). The CDR3 runs 14 residues. The chain's CDR3 is CASSIVRQTDTQYF. DNA for the CDR3: TGTGCCAGTAGTATAGTTCGACAGACAGATACGCAGTATTTT.

The chain uses TRBV18 and TRBJ2-1; possible D gene TRBD1, 6 bases. Trimming took off 4 bases at V and 9 bases at J, with 19 bases between the two ends. Germline CDR1 KGHSH, CDR2 LQKENI. The CDR3 runs to 15 residues. The CDR3 reads CASSRDWDIESEQFF. The CDR3 DNA reads TGTGCCAGCTCACGTGATTGGGACATCGAAAGTGAGCAGTTCTTC.

The V gene is TRBV6-1, the J gene TRBJ1-1; no firm D call. The CDR3 sequence is 14 residues long. Germline values: CDR1 MNHNS, CDR2 SASEGT. V gave up 3 bases and J gave up 4 bases, with 12 bases separating them. CDR3 DNA sequence: TGTGCCAGCAGTGACACTAGGGTGGGCACTGAAGCTTTCTTT. It translates to CASSDTRVGTEAFF.

This clone was picked up a small number of times. This chain connects TRBV5-1 to TRBJ1-5; D may be TRBD1 (5 bases). The germline V gene encodes CDR1 SGHRS and CDR2 YFSETQ. Deletions cut 0 bases from V and 5 bases from J, with 12 bases between. The CDR3 is made up of 15 amino acids. Here the CDR3 reads CASSLGLSGDQPQHF. The CDR3 DNA reads as TGCGCCAGCAGCTTGGGTCTCTCGGGGGATCAGCCCCAGCATTTT.

This chain connects TRBV2 to TRBJ2-3; D not certain. Trimming pared 3 bases from V and 0 bases from J, leaving 7 bases between. The germline V gene encodes CDR1 SNHLY and CDR2 FYNNEI. CDR3 length equals 14 residues. CDR3 loop: CASSDHRSTDTQYF. CDR3 bases: TGTGCCAGCAGTGATCACCGGAGCACAGATACGCAGTATTTT.

This chain connects TRBV5-1 to TRBJ2-4, with a weak D call TRBD1 (5 bases). V lost 4 bases and J lost 12, with 17 bases in between. Germline V lookup: CDR1 SGHRS, CDR2 YFSETQ. This CDR3 has 13 residues. CDR3 sequence reads: CASSLWGLADQYF. CDR3 nucleotides: TGCGCCAGCAGCCTCTGGGGCCTTGCGGATCAGTACTTC.

The chain links TRBV30 to TRBJ1-2; 7 bases agree with TRBD1. The CDR3 length is 12 residues. Trimming removed 7 bases from V and 7 bases from J; junction bases left unmatched: 9. Germline-derived CDR1 and CDR2 are GTSNPN and SVGIG (reference sequence). CDR3 amino acids: CASYRQGSGYTF. Here the CDR3 DNA reads TGTGCCTCATACCGACAGGGATCTGGCTACACCTTC.

V gene TRBV3-1 (or the pseudogene TRBV3-2) combines with J gene TRBJ1-2, with D perhaps TRBD1 (5 bases). Germline CDR1 reads LGHDT; CDR2 reads YNNKEL (reference sequence). Between the trimmed V and J ends, which lost 4 bases and 4 bases, there was a span of 13 bases. The CDR3 length is 14 residues. CDR3: CASSPRTDSYGYTF. CDR3 nucleotide sequence: TGTGCCAGCAGCCCGCGGACTGACAGCTATGGCTACACCTTC.

The rearrangement links TRBV6-5 to TRBJ1-6; D is perhaps TRBD1 (6 bases). The CDR3 has 15 residues. Trimming cost V 5 bases and J 7 bases, with 15 bases left between them. In germline, CDR1 is MNHEY, CDR2 SVGAGI. The CDR3 loop reads CASSPGPGGNSPLHF. The CDR3 nucleotides are TGTGCCAGCAGTCCGGGACCTGGGGGCAATTCACCCCTCCACTTT.

V usage is TRBV16 and J usage is TRBJ1-5, with D maybe TRBD1 (5 bases). The CDR3 is 15 amino acids. Germline CDR1 is KGHSY and CDR2 is FQNENV. V was cut by 0 bases and J by 0 bases, with 6 bases left in between. The CDR3 is CASSQSGVSNQPQHF. DNA for the CDR3: TGTGCCAGCAGCCAATCAGGGGTTAGCAATCAGCCCCAGCATTTT.

CDR3 sequence: CASSFGRLGLEVDEQFF. CDR3 nucleotides: TGCGCCAGCAGCTTCGGGCGACTAGGGCTAGAAGTTGATGAGCAGTTCTTC. The V call is TRBV5-1, the J call TRBJ2-1, with a possible D match to TRBD2 (6 bases). The CDR3 consists of 17 residues. CDR1 SGHRS and CDR2 YFSETQ come from the germline V gene. V was trimmed by 2 bases and J by 8 bases, leaving 23 bases between them. The whole variable domain, filled in from reference TRBV5-1 and TRBJ2-1, reads KAGVTQTPRYLIKTRGQQVTLSCSPISGHRSVSWYQQTPGQGLQFLFEYFSETQRNKGNFPGRFSGRQFSNSRSEMNVSTLELGDSALYLCASSFGRLGLEVDEQFFGPGTRLTVL.

The chain links TRBV13 to TRBJ1-5; tentative D call: TRBD1 (5 bases). Per germline, CDR1 PRHDT and CDR2 FYEKMQ (reference sequence). V lost 5 bases and J 9 bases, leaving 20 bases between the germline ends. This CDR3 comprises 15 residues. The CDR3: CASSQTRVREAPQHF. The CDR3 DNA reads TGTGCCAGCAGCCAAACCCGGGTCAGGGAAGCGCCCCAGCATTTT. The whole variable domain, filled in from reference TRBV13 and TRBJ1-5, reads AAGVIQSPRHLIKEKRETATLKCYPIPRHDTVYWYQQGPGQDPQFLISFYEKMQSDKGSIPDRFSAQQFSDYHSELNMSSLELGDSALYFCASSQTRVREAPQHFGDGTRLSIL.

The gene calls are TRBV19 and TRBJ2-7; 7 bases fit TRBD1. The V segment lost 6 bases and the J segment 6 bases; nucleotides outside the gene matches: 8. The CDR3 runs to 13 residues. Looked up from germline, CDR1 is LNHDA and CDR2 is SQIVND (reference sequence). As DNA, the CDR3 is TGTGCCAGTAGGTCGACAGGGTTCGTCGAGCAGTACTTC. Translated: CASRSTGFVEQYF.

The chain employs TRBV25-1 and TRBJ1-3; D gene ambiguous. The CDR3 contains 13 residues. The V gene lost 7 bases and the J gene lost 4 bases, with 11 bases spanning the gap. In germline, CDR1 is MGHDK, CDR2 SYGVNS. Here the CDR3 DNA reads TGTGCCAGCACTAGGGAGGGCGGAAACACCATATATTTT. It is translated as CASTREGGNTIYF.